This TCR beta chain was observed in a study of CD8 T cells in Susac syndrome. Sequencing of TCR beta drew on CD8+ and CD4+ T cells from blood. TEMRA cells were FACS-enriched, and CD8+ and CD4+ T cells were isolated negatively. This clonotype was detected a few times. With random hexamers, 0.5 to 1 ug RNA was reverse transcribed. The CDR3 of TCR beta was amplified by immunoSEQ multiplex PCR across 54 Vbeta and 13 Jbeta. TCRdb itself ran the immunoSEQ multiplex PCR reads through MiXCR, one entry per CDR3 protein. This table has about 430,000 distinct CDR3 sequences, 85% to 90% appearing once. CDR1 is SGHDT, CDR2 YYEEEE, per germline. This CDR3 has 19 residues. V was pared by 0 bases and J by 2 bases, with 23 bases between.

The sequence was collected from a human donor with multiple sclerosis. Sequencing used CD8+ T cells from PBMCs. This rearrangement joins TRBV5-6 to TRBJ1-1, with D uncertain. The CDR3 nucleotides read TGTGCCAGCAGCTTGGAGTCGGGAATGGTTGGAATGGGAAACACTGAAGCTTTCTTT. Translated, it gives CASSLESGMVGMGNTEAFF. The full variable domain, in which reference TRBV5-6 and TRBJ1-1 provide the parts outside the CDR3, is DAGVTQSPTHLIKTRGQQVTLRCSPKSGHDTVSWYQQALGQGPQFIFQYYEEEERQRGNFPDRFSGHQFPNYSSELNVNALLLGDSALYLCASSLESGMVGMGNTEAFFGQGTRLTVV.